Listed below are T cell receptor beta chains from one sample, sequenced in a study of response to subunit inactivated influenza vaccine. MiXCR, applied by TCRdb to the RT-PCR reads, yields one record per CDR3 protein. The sample shows around 520,000 distinct CDR3 sequences, around 25% of them seen only once. Source: CD4+ T cells sorted from PBMCs, taken about 5 days after vaccination. The receptors shown here come from a man in his forties or fifties who received an inactivated influenza vaccine. The CDR3 runs from the conserved cysteine through the conserved F or W. The D gene is left open where the match is weak. Clone size appears in some rows only: once, few, many, or a class for an expanded clone.

abundance,d_gene,j_gene,v_gene,CDR3nt,CDR3aa
few,TRBD2,TRBJ2-1,TRBV7-9,TGTGCCAGCAGCGACATAGCGGGGGGGTACAATGAGCAGTTCTTC,CASSDIAGGYNEQFF
.,.,TRBJ2-1,TRBV20-1,TGCAGTGCCACGGACAGTTTAGATGAGCAGTTCTTC,CSATDSLDEQFF
.,.,TRBJ2-2,TRBV3-1,TGTGCCAGCATGGGGACCTTCGCACCCGGGGAGCTGTTTTTT,CASMGTFAPGELFF
.,.,TRBJ2-3,TRBV5-1,TGCGCCAGCAGCCCGGACCTGGCCGATACGCAGTATTTT,CASSPDLADTQYF
.,TRBD2,TRBJ2-7,TRBV20-1,TGCAGTGCACTTGGACTAGCGGGAGGGCGGGAGCAGTACTTC,CSALGLAGGREQYF
.,.,TRBJ2-1,TRBV5-1,TGCGCCAGCAGCTTCTCCGGGAGACCTTACAATGAGCAGTTCTTC,CASSFSGRPYNEQFF
.,.,TRBJ1-2,TRBV20-1,TGCAGTGCGGGTTCAGACTATGGCTACACCTTC,CSAGSDYGYTF
.,.,TRBJ1-2,TRBV27,TGTGCCAGCAGTTCGACAGTGGGCCCCTATGGCTACACCTTC,CASSSTVGPYGYTF
.,.,TRBJ2-7,TRBV25-1,TGTGCCAGCAGTGTAGGGATCTACGAGCAGTACTTC,CASSVGIYEQYF
.,TRBD2,TRBJ2-1,TRBV4-2,TGTGCCAGCAGCCAGGCGCGGACTAGCGGGGGGGGAGATGAGCAGTTCTTC,CASSQARTSGGGDEQFF
.,.,TRBJ2-7,TRBV20-1,TGCAGTGCTAGATCCCCCCGGCCTTACGAGCAGTACTTC,CSARSPRPYEQYF
few,.,TRBJ1-2,TRBV3-1,TGTGCCAGCAGCCCAGAGGGATGGAATTTCAACTATGGCTACACCTTC,CASSPEGWNFNYGYTF
.,.,TRBJ1-2,TRBV29-1,TGCAGCGTTGGAGTATTCTTTGCGGACCTCCTCGTCTATGGCTACACCTTC,CSVGVFFADLLVYGYTF
.,TRBD2,TRBJ2-1,TRBV11-2,TGTGCCAGCAGCGAGGACACCTGGACTAGCGGGGGGGGGTTGAGTGAGCAGTTCTTC,CASSEDTWTSGGGLSEQFF
.,.,TRBJ1-1,TRBV7-9,TGTGCCAGCAGCTTAGGGAACGGGAACACTGAAGCTTTCTTT,CASSLGNGNTEAFF
few,TRBD1,TRBJ2-5,TRBV24-1,TGTGCCACCAGTGAGGGACAGGGTCGGGAGACCCAGTACTTC,CATSEGQGRETQYF
.,TRBD1,TRBJ1-1,TRBV20-1,TGCTGTGCTAGAGATCGATTGAGGACAGGGGTCACTGAAGCTTTCTTT,CCARDRLRTGVTEAFF
.,.,TRBJ2-5,TRBV7-2,TGTGCCAGCAGCAACCCGTGGGGGGCCCAAGAGACCCAGTACTTC,CASSNPWGAQETQYF
few,TRBD1,TRBJ2-7,TRBV7-2,TGTGCCAGCAGCTTATCGGGACAGGGGGTCGGGCAGTACTTC,CASSLSGQGVGQYF
.,.,TRBJ1-2,TRBV6-1,TGTGCCAGCACCACTTTGTTCGACCAGGGCGGCTACACCTTC,CASTTLFDQGGYTF
many,.,TRBJ1-1,TRBV7-2,TGTGCCAGCAGCTTAGGGAGGGCGTCGAGCACTGAAGCTTTCTTT,CASSLGRASSTEAFF
.,.,TRBJ1-4,TRBV18,TGTGCCAGCTCGCCAGGTGAAAATGAAAAACTGTTTTTT,CASSPGENEKLFF
.,.,TRBJ1-1,TRBV10-3,TGTGCCATCAGTGAGTCCGGGGACACTGAAGCTTTCTTT,CAISESGDTEAFF
.,.,TRBJ2-2,TRBV12-3/TRBV12-4,TGTGCCAGCAATTTGGGCGGTTCGAACACCGGGGAGCTGTTTTTT,CASNLGGSNTGELFF
.,TRBD2,TRBJ2-7,TRBV5-5,TGTGCCAGCAAGATGGGCGGGGGAGAAGATTACGAGCAGTACTTC,CASKMGGGEDYEQYF
once,.,TRBJ2-7,TRBV27,TGTGCCAGCGGTTCAGCCTACGGGGTTCGGTTGCACGAGCAGTACTTC,CASGSAYGVRLHEQYF
once,TRBD1,TRBJ1-2,TRBV9,TGTGCCAGCAGCAAGATCCCAGGGGGCGCAGGAGAGGGCTACACCTTC,CASSKIPGGAGEGYTF
few,.,TRBJ1-2,TRBV12-3/TRBV12-4,TGTGCCAGCAGTTTGGGGGGCTGGGGCTACACCTTC,CASSLGGWGYTF
.,.,TRBJ1-2,TRBV4-3,TGCGCCAGCAGCCAAGCCCGGGGGCAAGGCTACACCTTC,CASSQARGQGYTF
.,.,TRBJ2-1,TRBV20-1,TGCAGTGCTCCGGGTCAGGGAACCAATGAGCAGTTCTTC,CSAPGQGTNEQFF
.,.,TRBJ2-1,TRBV20-1,TGCAGTGCCGAACAGGGGGGGGGCTCCTACAATGAGCAGTTCTTC,CSAEQGGGSYNEQFF
few,.,TRBJ1-1,TRBV11-2,TGTGCCAGCAGCTTAAGTCTGGGAAACACTGAAGCTTTCTTT,CASSLSLGNTEAFF
.,TRBD1,TRBJ2-5,TRBV28,TGTGCCAGCAGTTTGTTAGGACAGGGGCAAGAGACCCAGTACTTC,CASSLLGQGQETQYF
few,TRBD2,TRBJ2-7,TRBV20-1,TGCAGTGCTAGAGATGTAGTAGCGGGAGGGCTTTACGAGCAGTACTTC,CSARDVVAGGLYEQYF
.,.,TRBJ1-1,TRBV7-9,TGTGCCAGCAGCTTAGGTCAGGTGGACACTGAAGCTTTCTTT,CASSLGQVDTEAFF
few,.,TRBJ1-5,TRBV6-2/TRBV6-3,TGTGCCAGCAGTTTTACGGGGTTGGATGGACAGCCCCAGCATTTT,CASSFTGLDGQPQHF
.,.,TRBJ1-1,TRBV18,TGTGCCAGCTCACCACCGTGGACGGTGACGAACACTGAAGCTTTCTTT,CASSPPWTVTNTEAFF
few,TRBD2,TRBJ2-3,TRBV6-2/TRBV6-3,TGTGCCAGCAGTTACTCGATGTCGCTAGCGGAGGCAGATACGCAGTATTTT,CASSYSMSLAEADTQYF
.,.,TRBJ2-2,TRBV6-6,TGTGCCAGCAGGACCACCGGGGAGCTGTTTTTT,CASRTTGELFF
once,TRBD1,TRBJ1-2,TRBV2,TGTGCCAGCAGTGATCCACAGGGGGACTATGGCTACACCTTC,CASSDPQGDYGYTF
many,.,TRBJ1-1,TRBV28,TGTGCCAGCAGTTTTCACAGATCGGGGCTGAACACTGAAGCTTTCTTT,CASSFHRSGLNTEAFF
few,.,TRBJ2-1,TRBV10-3,TGTGCCATCGATCGGGGGGCTATTCGGTTCTTC,CAIDRGAIRFF
.,TRBD2,TRBJ2-7,TRBV28,TGTGCCAGCAGTTTAAGGTCTAGCGGCATTTTCTACGAGCAGTACTTC,CASSLRSSGIFYEQYF
few,.,TRBJ1-4,TRBV12-3/TRBV12-4,TGTGCCAGCAAGCCGACAACTAATGAAAAACTGTTTTTT,CASKPTTNEKLFF
few,.,TRBJ2-7,TRBV30,TGTGCGTTAACCGGGAGCAGCTACGAGCAGTACTTC,CALTGSSYEQYF
.,.,TRBJ2-1,TRBV19,TGTGCCAGTAGTATCGGCTGGGGATACAATGAGCAGTTCTTC,CASSIGWGYNEQFF
.,.,TRBJ1-2,TRBV6-2/TRBV6-3,TGTGCCAGCAGTTACGACTACCCCCGGACAGTGGATTTGTATGGCTACACCTTC,CASSYDYPRTVDLYGYTF
.,TRBD1,TRBJ1-2,TRBV6-2/TRBV6-3,TGTGCCAGCAGGGCGGGACAGGGTCATCAAGGCTACACCTTC,CASRAGQGHQGYTF
few,TRBD1,TRBJ1-2,TRBV28,TGTGCCAGCAGTTTAGCAGGGGGCGATCGGTATGGCTACACCTTC,CASSLAGGDRYGYTF